A selection of T cell receptor beta chains follows, all from one sample in a study of identical twins. TCRdb passed the 5' RACE reads through MiXCR, listing each CDR3 protein once. The sample comprises roughly 1.6 million distinct CDR3 sequences, under 35% of which are singletons, and less than 0.35% rests with the top ten. Input material: cord blood. The receptors stem from a newborn girl in good health. Each CDR3 is given without its conserved first and last residue. A D gene is named only where the DNA matches it firmly.

D: .; V: TRBV7-2; J: TRBJ1-6; CDR3: ASSGGGRDSPLH
D: TRBD2; V: TRBV4-2; J: TRBJ2-3; CDR3: ASSPSGTSGTDTQY
D: .; V: TRBV5-4; J: TRBJ2-1; CDR3: ASSLAREYYNEQF
D: .; V: TRBV3-1; J: TRBJ2-7; CDR3: ASSQDGAYSDLPYEQY
D: .; V: TRBV18; J: TRBJ2-7; CDR3: ASSPPGTVIYEQY
D: .; V: TRBV6-6; J: TRBJ1-1; CDR3: ASARPPNTEAF
D: TRBD1; V: TRBV2; J: TRBJ2-5; CDR3: AMSRDRKETQY
D: TRBD2; V: TRBV20-1; J: TRBJ2-3; CDR3: SASAYPSGRRTDTQY
D: TRBD1; V: TRBV5-1; J: TRBJ1-5; CDR3: ASSPGQEGGPQH
D: .; V: TRBV6-4; J: TRBJ2-1; CDR3: ASSDSLLGGRPDEQF
D: TRBD2; V: TRBV28; J: TRBJ2-1; CDR3: AIAGHPYNEQF
D: .; V: TRBV4-2; J: .; CDR3: ASSQDRTHEQY
D: .; V: TRBV5-1; J: TRBJ2-2; CDR3: ASSFLPIRGTGELF
D: .; V: TRBV10-3; J: TRBJ2-1; CDR3: ANLGLGVPYNEQF
D: .; V: TRBV7-9; J: TRBJ1-2; CDR3: ASSAQEGYGYT
D: .; V: TRBV25-1; J: TRBJ1-5; CDR3: ASSGYNQPQR
D: .; V: TRBV19; J: TRBJ2-4; CDR3: ASSIALAKSIQY
D: .; V: TRBV5-1; J: TRBJ2-4; CDR3: ASSLVAGVAQY
D: .; V: TRBV2; J: TRBJ1-1; CDR3: ASSWGTFMNTEAF
D: .; V: TRBV7-2; J: TRBJ2-7; CDR3: ASSLVGRNHNEQY
D: TRBD1; V: TRBV24-1; J: TRBJ2-1; CDR3: ATSDSRQGNEQF
D: .; V: TRBV7-4; J: TRBJ2-5; CDR3: ASSLGGLNREETQY
D: .; V: TRBV29-1; J: TRBJ2-7; CDR3: SVRTNSYEQY
D: TRBD1; V: TRBV5-1; J: TRBJ2-1; CDR3: ASSLAGGQGNNEQF
D: .; V: TRBV9; J: TRBJ2-3; CDR3: ASSEGPGDTQY
D: .; V: TRBV7-9; J: TRBJ2-6; CDR3: ASCIGFGGANVLT
D: TRBD1; V: TRBV27; J: TRBJ2-7; CDR3: ASSLMWDRGHYEQY
D: .; V: TRBV19; J: TRBJ2-7; CDR3: ASSSQDSYEQY
D: .; V: TRBV29-1; J: TRBJ1-1; CDR3: SVERGGAEAF
D: TRBD2; V: TRBV3-1; J: TRBJ2-3; CDR3: ASSPSGRGPDTQY
D: TRBD2; V: TRBV7-2; J: TRBJ2-1; CDR3: ASSFSLAGVFNEQF
D: .; V: TRBV20-1; J: TRBJ1-6; CDR3: SARDIHGGSYNSPLH
D: .; V: TRBV18; J: TRBJ1-1; CDR3: ASSPNERGTEAF
D: TRBD2; V: TRBV28; J: TRBJ2-5; CDR3: ASSSLRGGETQY
D: .; V: TRBV5-1; J: TRBJ1-1; CDR3: ASSLYTGNTEAF
D: TRBD2; V: TRBV19; J: TRBJ2-1; CDR3: ASSIDQGLDDEQF
D: TRBD1; V: TRBV5-5; J: TRBJ2-5; CDR3: ASSWGQYQESQY
D: TRBD2; V: TRBV20-1; J: TRBJ2-1; CDR3: SAREGLAESEQF